These 21 T cell receptor beta chains were all obtained from the same sample, sequenced in a study of T cell responses to AZD1222 COVID-19 vaccine. Clones were read by immunoSEQ multiplex PCR, and TCRdb kept only the in-frame ones, dropping some. This sample has 80,000 to 100,000 clones, with approximately 86% found just once. The starting material was peripheral blood, obtained on day 0 of MenACWY control vaccination. The source is an adult in good health.

The chain combines TRBV6-6 with TRBJ2-7; perhaps TRBD2 as D (6 bases). Germline V CDR1 and CDR2: MNHNY, SVGAGI (reference sequence). V lost 6 bases to trimming and J lost 1 base, with 7 bases between them. The CDR3 loop spans 12 amino acids. The CDR3 nucleotides are TGTGCCAGCAGCGGGGGATCCTACGAGCAGTACTTC. Translated, it gives CASSGGSYEQYF.

The sample holds one count of this clone. CDR3 nucleotide sequence: TGTGCCAGCTCACCACCGGTTAGGGACAAGCCCTACGAGCAGTACTTC. It specifies CASSPPVRDKPYEQYF. The V call is TRBV18, the J call TRBJ2-7, with a possible D match to TRBD1 (6 bases). Per germline, CDR1 KGHSH and CDR2 LQKENI. V was shortened by 0 bases and J by 2 bases, with 14 bases between the two germline ends. The CDR3 consists of 16 residues.

This chain connects TRBV19 to TRBJ2-6; D is ambiguous. The V gene's germline CDR1 is LNHDA and CDR2 SQIVND (reference sequence). The CDR3 loop spans 18 amino acids. The ends were cut back, 0 bases at V and 0 bases at J, with 12 bases in the middle. CDR3 coding DNA: TGTGCCAGTAGTATAGATAGAACTGGAAACTCTGGGGCCAACGTCCTGACTTTC. Protein sequence: CASSIDRTGNSGANVLTF.

The CDR3 is CASSPRGLNTEAFF. The CDR3, as DNA: TGTGCCAGCAGCCCCAGGGGGTTGAACACTGAAGCTTTCTTT. The chain carries TRBV5-6 and TRBJ1-1; TRBD1 matches at 7 bases. Germline V gives CDR1 SGHDT, CDR2 YYEEEE. The V gene end was trimmed by 4 bases and the J gene end by 0 bases; junction bases not matched to a gene: 3. The CDR3 runs 14 residues.

The genes are TRBV30 and TRBJ1-1; no clear D. Germline V gene data show CDR1 as GTSNPN and CDR2 as SVGIG (reference sequence). Trimming cost V 4 bases and J 1 base, with 10 bases left between them. CDR3 length: 13 amino acids. In DNA form, the CDR3 reads TGTGCCTGGAAGGACCTGTCGAACACTGAAGCTTTCTTT. Amino acid sequence: CAWKDLSNTEAFF. The variable domain in full, with the rest retrieved from reference TRBV30 and TRBJ1-1, is SQTIHQWPATLVQPVGSPLSLECTVEGTSNPNLYWYRQAAGRGLQLLFYSVGIGQISSEVPQNLSASRPQDRQFILSSKKLLLSDSGFYLCAWKDLSNTEAFFGQGTRLTVV.

The rearrangement joins TRBV7-2 to TRBJ1-2; 8 nucleotides agree with TRBD1. CDR3 size: 15 residues. Germline V gene sequence: CDR1 SGHTA, CDR2 FQGNSA. V gave up 3 bases and J gave up 4 bases; unmatched junction bases: 7. The DNA of the CDR3 is TGTGCCAGCAGCTTGACCCGGACAGGGTCCTATGGCTACACCTTC. As protein: CASSLTRTGSYGYTF.

About this clone itself: Other DNA sequences in the same sample also yield this CDR3. This sequence joins TRBV4-3 and TRBJ1-1; possibly TRBD1 for D (5 bases). The CDR3 is 16 residues long. Per germline, CDR1 LGHNA and CDR2 YSLEER. Trimming stripped 0 bases from V and 0 bases from J, with 11 bases between. The CDR3 here is CASSQDERGVNTEAFF. In DNA, the CDR3 is TGCGCCAGCAGCCAAGATGAAAGGGGCGTGAACACTGAAGCTTTCTTT.

The chain carries TRBV7-8 and TRBJ1-4; D remains unclear. Germline lookup yields CDR1 SGHVS and CDR2 FQNEAQ. V lost 5 bases to trimming and J lost 7 bases, with 11 bases between them. CDR3 length equals 13 residues. CDR3 nucleotide sequence: TGTGCCAGCAGCCCCCATGGTGGTGAAAAACTGTTTTTT. Its protein product is CASSPHGGEKLFF. Full variable domain (remainder filled in from reference TRBV7-8 and TRBJ1-4): GAGVSQSPRYKVAKRGQDVALRCDPISGHVSLFWYQQALGQGPEFLTYFQNEAQLDKSGLPSDRFFAERPEGSVSTLKIQRTQQEDSAVYLCASSPHGGEKLFFGSGTQLSVL.

The J gene is TRBJ2-1, the V gene TRBV4-1; 8 bases are shared with TRBD2. With V trimmed by 0 bases and J by 1 base, 5 bases remained unmatched. This CDR3 is built from 17 residues. Per the germline V gene, CDR1 is MGHRA and CDR2 is YSYEKL. The CDR3 DNA reads TGCGCCAGCAGCCAAGATTGGAGCGGGGGATCCTACAATGAGCAGTTCTTC. Translated: CASSQDWSGGSYNEQFF.

This chain links TRBV11-1 with TRBJ2-7, with 7 bases matching TRBD1. This CDR3 region has 13 residues. Trimming at V came to 6 bases and at J to 4 bases, leaving 6 bases not matched to a gene. From germline, CDR1 is SGHAT and CDR2 FQDESV (reference sequence). The CDR3 spells CASSSQGDYEQYF. In DNA form, the CDR3 reads TGTGCCAGCAGTTCTCAGGGGGATTACGAGCAGTACTTC. Filled out from reference TRBV11-1 and TRBJ2-7, the complete variable domain reads EAEVAQSPRYKITEKSQAVAFWCDPISGHATLYWYRQILGQGPELLVQFQDESVVDDSQLPKDRFSAERLKGVDSTLKIQPAELGDSAMYLCASSSQGDYEQYFGPGTRLTVT.

The CDR3, as DNA: TGTGCCAGCAGTTTAGGGGCCAAAGCCGGGGAGCTGTTTTTT. Its protein is CASSLGAKAGELFF. The chain has TRBV27 and TRBJ2-2, with D perhaps matching TRBD1 (5 bases). The CDR3 contains 14 residues. V was pared by 2 bases and J by 6 bases, with 10 bases between. Germline CDR1 is MNHEY and CDR2 is SMNVEV (reference sequence).

The chain employs TRBV28 and TRBJ1-3, with TRBD1 matching over 7 bases. V was pared by 6 bases and J by 6 bases, with 8 bases of the junction left unmatched. There are 14 residues in the CDR3. The germline V gene has CDR1 MDHEN and CDR2 SYDVKM. The CDR3 spells CASRLGGAINTIYF. CDR3 coding DNA: TGTGCCAGCAGGCTAGGGGGCGCGATAAACACCATATATTTT. Looking up the rest from reference TRBV28 and TRBJ1-3 gives the full variable domain: DVKVTQSSRYLVKRTGEKVFLECVQDMDHENMFWYRQDPGLGLRLIYFSYDVKMKEKGDIPEGYSVSREKKERFSLILESASTNQTSMYLCASRLGGAINTIYFGEGSWLTVV.

The genes are TRBV6-1 and TRBJ2-2; possibly TRBD1 for D (6 bases). Germline assignment: CDR1 MNHNS and CDR2 SASEGT. Trimming cost V 3 bases and J 2 bases, with 16 bases left between them. This CDR3 has 17 residues. CDR3 bases: TGTGCCAGCAGTGATTATGGGGGCCCCCGAAACACCGGGGAGCTGTTTTTT. This sequence encodes CASSDYGGPRNTGELFF.

This clone qualifies as medium-sized. The chain links TRBV11-2 to TRBJ2-7; tentatively, D is TRBD1 (5 bases). This CDR3 has 12 amino acids. Germline loops: CDR1 SGHAT, CDR2 FQNNGV. V was cut by 5 bases and J by 6 bases, with 11 bases left in between. CDR3 residues: CASSPLGPEQYF. CDR3 nucleotide sequence: TGTGCCAGCAGCCCACTGGGGCCCGAGCAGTACTTC.

There are a few counts of this clone. The J gene is TRBJ1-3, the V gene TRBV5-1; TRBD1 might be the D (5 bases). The CDR3 extends over 15 amino acids. V lost 1 base, J lost 0 bases, and 8 bases lay in between. The germline V gene has CDR1 SGHRS and CDR2 YFSETQ. The CDR3 DNA is TGCGCCAGCAGCTTGACAGGATTCTCTGGAAACACCATATATTTT. Its translation is CASSLTGFSGNTIYF.

The gene calls are TRBV28 and TRBJ1-5; tentatively, D is TRBD1 (5 bases). CDR1 is MDHEN, CDR2 SYDVKM, per germline. Trimming removed 5 bases from V and 4 bases from J, with 12 bases in between. The CDR3 is 14 residues long. The chain's CDR3 is CASSPQVGNQPQHF. CDR3 sequence (DNA): TGTGCCAGCAGTCCACAGGTTGGAAATCAGCCCCAGCATTTT.

The chain has TRBV7-3 and TRBJ1-2; TRBD1 matches at 9 bases. Germline CDR1 and CDR2: SGHTA and FQGTGA. V lost 5 bases, J lost 2 bases, and 3 bases stayed unmatched. The CDR3 is 14 amino acids. This chain's CDR3 is CASSPGQGNYGYTF. CDR3 in DNA: TGTGCCAGCAGCCCAGGACAGGGGAACTATGGCTACACCTTC.

J is TRBJ2-3 and V is TRBV2; 7 positions agree with TRBD1. Germline CDR1 is SNHLY and CDR2 is FYNNEI. The CDR3 length is 13 residues. Trimming at V came to 6 bases and at J to 5 bases, leaving 5 bases not matched to a gene. For the CDR3, the DNA is TGTGCCAGCAGACTAGGGGGCGGAGATACGCAGTATTTT. Protein product: CASRLGGGDTQYF.

The genes are TRBV5-5 and TRBJ2-7; 10 bases agree with TRBD1. V gave up 4 bases and J gave up 5 bases; unmatched junction bases: 6. Germline-derived CDR1 and CDR2 are SGHKS and YYEKEE (reference sequence). The CDR3 has 14 amino acids. The CDR3 nucleotides read TGTGCCAGCAGCCCATCCGGGACAGGGGACGAGCAGTACTTC. This translates into CASSPSGTGDEQYF. Variable domain in full (rest from reference TRBV5-5 and TRBJ2-7): DAGVTQSPTHLIKTRGQQVTLRCSPISGHKSVSWYQQVLGQGPQFIFQYYEKEERGRGNFPDRFSARQFPNYSSELNVNALLLGDSALYLCASSPSGTGDEQYFGPGTRLTVT.

V usage is TRBV19 and J usage is TRBJ1-6; TRBD1 agrees at 7 bases. The J segment lost 5 bases and the V segment lost 3 bases, leaving 1 base of the junction unmatched. From germline, CDR1 is LNHDA and CDR2 SQIVND (reference sequence). The CDR3 is 14 residues long. CDR3 protein: CASSMGTDNSPLHF. As DNA, the CDR3 is TGTGCCAGTAGTATGGGGACAGATAATTCACCCCTCCACTTT. The full variable domain, in which reference TRBV19 and TRBJ1-6 provide the parts outside the CDR3, is DGGITQSPKYLFRKEGQNVTLSCEQNLNHDAMYWYRQDPGQGLRLIYYSQIVNDFQKGDIAEGYSVSREKKESFPLTVTSAQKNPTAFYLCASSMGTDNSPLHFGNGTRLTVT.

The count of this clone is one. The rearrangement joins TRBV12-3 or TRBV12-4 to TRBJ1-1; D not resolved. V was pared by 4 bases and J by 8 bases, with 8 bases between. The CDR3 extends over 11 amino acids. This chain's CDR3 is CASSSFREAFF. The CDR3 nucleotides read TGTGCCAGCAGTTCCTTCCGAGAAGCTTTCTTT.